Each of the 18 T cell receptor beta chains below was sequenced from the same sample in a study of blood T cell repertoires in COVID-19 (dated by TCRdb to the early 2020s). The library was prepared using the immunoSEQ multiplex PCR assay. TCRdb mirrors the immuneACCESS table, restricted to in-frame sequences. Some clones are absent from its copies; in checked studies, under half trace to an unresolved V gene, and the reason for the others is unknown. For this sample there are some 110,000 clones; 70% to 80% appear just once. In total, the top ten clones hold around 2.3% of the sample. Sequenced: peripheral blood. These receptors all come from a man in his fifties or sixties with acute or convalescent COVID-19.

The rearrangement links TRBV7-8 to TRBJ1-3, with a possible D match to TRBD1 (5 bases). The V end was cut by 5 bases, the J end by 0 bases, with 20 bases between. In germline, CDR1 is SGHVS, CDR2 FQNEAQ. The CDR3 length is 18 residues. In DNA form, the CDR3 reads TGTGCCAGCAGCCCCAGAGGAGGGACGGCGAGCTCTGGAAACACCATATATTTT. Amino acids: CASSPRGGTASSGNTIYF.

The chain links TRBV19 to TRBJ1-4; D perhaps matches TRBD1 (5 bases). This CDR3 has 15 residues. Germline assignment: CDR1 LNHDA and CDR2 SQIVND (reference sequence). The V end was cut by 5 bases, the J end by 4 bases, with 14 bases between. The CDR3 region has the DNA TGTGCCAGTAGTGCCCGGCAGGGAAATAATGAAAAACTGTTTTTT. Its translation: CASSARQGNNEKLFF.

The rearrangement joins TRBV29-1 to TRBJ2-7, with 10 nucleotides matching TRBD1. The CDR3 is 15 residues long. Germline lookup yields CDR1 SQVTM and CDR2 ANQGSEA. Trimming at V came to 3 bases and at J to 0 bases, leaving 5 bases not matched to a gene. In nucleotides, the CDR3 is TGCAGCGTTGAGGGCGGGACAGGGGCCTCCTACGAGCAGTACTTC. Translation: CSVEGGTGASYEQYF.

The gene calls are TRBV29-1 and TRBJ2-7; 8 bases fit TRBD1. This CDR3 is 13 amino acids long. With 5 bases clipped from V and 5 bases from J, the junction kept 8 bases outside the gene matches. Germline V gene data show CDR1 as SQVTM and CDR2 as ANQGSEA. CDR3 in DNA: TGCAGCGTTTGGGACAGGATGCTAAACGAGCAGTACTTC. It yields the protein CSVWDRMLNEQYF.

The chain carries TRBV28 and TRBJ2-7, with 9 bases identical to TRBD2. The CDR3 extends over 14 amino acids. Trimming at V came to 6 bases and at J to 5 bases, leaving 8 bases not matched to a gene. From germline, CDR1 is MDHEN and CDR2 SYDVKM. CDR3 amino acids: CASRLSGSSNEQYF. CDR3 nucleotides: TGTGCCAGCAGGCTTAGCGGGAGCAGCAACGAGCAGTACTTC.

Comments on this clone: This sample includes further DNA sequences coding for the same CDR3. The chain carries TRBV30 and TRBJ1-1, with D possibly being TRBD1 (6 bases). The CDR3 has 14 amino acids. Trimming cost V 3 bases and J 1 base, with 12 bases left between them. Germline CDR1 and CDR2: GTSNPN and SVGIG (reference sequence). The DNA of the CDR3 is TGTGCCTGGAGCTCCAGGGGTGGGAACACTGAAGCTTTCTTT. It yields the protein CAWSSRGGNTEAFF.

The V and J genes are TRBV19 and TRBJ2-1; TRBD2 matches at 10 bases. Germline CDR1 is LNHDA and CDR2 is SQIVND (reference sequence). V shed 3 bases and J 9 bases; nucleotides not matched to a gene: 5. This CDR3 has 14 amino acids. CDR3 sequence reads: CASSILAGEGEQFF. The DNA for the CDR3 is TGTGCCAGTAGTATCCTAGCGGGGGAGGGTGAGCAGTTCTTC.

The chain employs TRBV9 and TRBJ2-5; TRBD2 matches 9 bases. Germline V gene sequence: CDR1 SGDLS, CDR2 YYNGEE. J lost 2 bases, V lost 3 bases, and 11 bases had no gene match. CDR3 size: 17 residues. The CDR3 coding sequence is TGTGCCAGCAGCGCACCAAGGGGGACTAGCTTGCAAGAGACCCAGTACTTC. Translated, it gives CASSAPRGTSLQETQYF.

CDR3 sequence reads: CSVDDEDRAYGYTF. The CDR3 DNA follows: TGCAGCGTTGACGATGAAGACAGGGCCTATGGCTACACCTTC. The chain couples TRBV29-1 to TRBJ1-2; 7 nucleotides match TRBD1. The length of the CDR3 is 14 residues. J gave up 4 bases and V 3 bases, and 8 bases lay outside the gene matches. Germline assignment: CDR1 SQVTM and CDR2 ANQGSEA.

Only one count was recorded for this clone. J is TRBJ2-7 and V is TRBV5-1; 10 nucleotides agree with TRBD1. Germline CDR1 and CDR2: SGHRS and YFSETQ. After removal of 6 bases from V and 5 bases from J, the junction contained 5 bases not matched to a gene. The CDR3 contains 13 residues. CDR3 in DNA: TGCGCCAGCACCCGGGACAGGGGCCACGAGCAGTACTTC. Its translation is CASTRDRGHEQYF.

This clone has a handful of counts. The chain combines TRBV18 with TRBJ2-5, with D unresolved. The CDR3 contains 12 residues. Germline CDR1 and CDR2: KGHSH and LQKENI. V gave up 5 bases and J gave up 5 bases, with 9 bases separating them. CDR3 region: CASSSSQETQYF. The CDR3 nucleotides read TGTGCCAGCTCATCGTCACAGGAGACCCAGTACTTC.

The chain carries TRBV12-3 or TRBV12-4 and TRBJ1-1; D gene unclear. Trimming took 3 bases from V and 0 from J, leaving 5 bases between them. CDR3 length: 13 amino acids. The CDR3 coding sequence is TGTGCCAGCAGTTTTAGCATGAACACTGAAGCTTTCTTT. Its protein is CASSFSMNTEAFF.

The chain couples TRBV6-5 to TRBJ2-1, with D tentatively TRBD1 (6 bases). Germline V gene lookup returns CDR1 MNHEY and CDR2 SVGAGI. The CDR3 has 14 residues. V shed 6 bases and J shed 10 bases, with 19 bases lying between them. CDR3 coding DNA: TGTGCCAGCAGACAGGGTATCCTTGTGGGCGAGCAGTTCTTC. Amino acids: CASRQGILVGEQFF.

The V call is TRBV28, the J call TRBJ2-3; 11 positions match TRBD2. V lost 3 bases, J lost 0 bases, and 5 bases stayed unmatched. The germline gives CDR1 MDHEN, CDR2 SYDVKM. The length of the CDR3 is 17 residues. The CDR3 spells CASSFWTSGSSTDTQYF. In DNA, the CDR3 is TGTGCCAGCAGTTTTTGGACTAGCGGGTCTAGCACAGATACGCAGTATTTT.

The rearrangement joins TRBV28 to TRBJ2-3; TRBD2 matches 7 bases. This CDR3 has 13 residues. Looked up from germline, CDR1 is MDHEN and CDR2 is SYDVKM. V shed 11 bases and J 2 bases; nucleotides not matched to a gene: 7. The CDR3 DNA follows: TGTGCCGAGGGAGCGGGACTCACAGATACGCAGTATTTT. This translates into CAEGAGLTDTQYF.

The chain carries TRBV5-1 and TRBJ2-5; perhaps TRBD2 as D (7 bases). CDR1 SGHRS and CDR2 YFSETQ come from the germline V gene. The V and J ends lost 4 bases and 5 bases respectively, with 12 bases between them. This CDR3 contains 13 residues. This CDR3 reads CASSGGGGETQYF. Written as DNA, the CDR3 is TGCGCCAGCAGCGGGGGGGGCGGCGAGACCCAGTACTTC.

The chain carries TRBV6-5 and TRBJ1-4; tentatively, D is TRBD1 (6 bases). Germline loops: CDR1 MNHEY, CDR2 SVGAGI. V dropped 6 bases and J dropped 6 bases, with 17 bases sitting between them. CDR3 size: 15 residues. The CDR3 sequence: CASSTGTGSYEKLFF. DNA of the CDR3: TGTGCCAGCAGCACAGGGACCGGTTCGTATGAAAAACTGTTTTTT.

Worth noting for this clone: This could be a read error, since a much larger clone is one nucleotide away. The CDR3 protein is CAISDTRGSGLYNEQFF. The CDR3 region has the DNA TGTGCCATCAGTGATACCCGGGGTAGCGGCCTCTACAATGAGCAGTTCTTC. The chain combines TRBV24-1 with TRBJ2-1; D may be TRBD2 (6 bases). Germline CDR1 is KGHDR and CDR2 is SFDVKD. This CDR3 spans 17 amino acids.